Following are 24 T cell receptor beta chains from one sample sequenced in a study of T cell repertoires in cytomegalovirus infection. TCRdb ran MiXCR on the reads and lists one entry per CDR3 protein. The sample carries a few hundred thousand distinct CDR3 sequences, about 29% recorded once. These TCRs are of unknown antigen specificity. The input for sequencing was cultured PBMCs, taken from culture after CMV antigen stimulation. These receptors all come from a human donor in good health (CMV status not recorded). Some clones in this sample may be carry-over from other donors' samples.

A word on this clonotype: This sequence may be a read error, since a much larger clone differs from it by one base. The chain joins TRBV7-2 to TRBJ2-1; 10 bases map to TRBD2. The CDR3 length is 14 residues. The germline CDR1 and CDR2 sequences are SGHTA and FQGNSA. Trimming took 3 bases from V and 9 from J; bases not matched to a gene: 5. CDR3 loop: CASSFSGGSGEQFF. In DNA, the CDR3 is TGTGCCAGCAGCTTTAGCGGGGGGTCGGGTGAGCAGTTCTTC.

This clonotype was picked up a small number of times. This rearrangement joins TRBV29-1 to TRBJ2-5, with 8 bases that match TRBD1. Per the germline V gene, CDR1 is SQVTM and CDR2 is ANQGSEA. This CDR3 has 14 amino acids. Unmatched junction bases numbered 12, after V lost 8 bases and J lost 4 bases. The CDR3 here is CSCGQGAGVETQYF. The DNA of the CDR3 is TGCAGCTGCGGGCAGGGGGCTGGGGTAGAGACCCAGTACTTC.

This clonotype has only a few counts. The V gene is TRBV7-8, the J gene TRBJ2-6, with TRBD1 matching over 7 bases. Trimming cost V 7 bases and J 3 bases; bases outside gene matches: 6. The CDR3 extends over 15 amino acids. The germline CDR1 and CDR2 sequences are SGHVS and FQNEAQ. CDR3 sequence (DNA): TGTGCCAGCAACTTTAGGGGGCGTGGGGCCAACGTCCTGACTTTC. This codes for CASNFRGRGANVLTF.

The chain carries TRBV11-2 and TRBJ1-4, with TRBD1 matching over 8 bases. This CDR3 is built from 15 residues. Trimming took 3 bases from V and 7 from J; bases not matched to a gene: 7. CDR1 and CDR2 from the germline V gene are SGHAT and FQNNGV. CDR3 coding DNA: TGTGCCAGCAGCTTCCTCCAGGGGGCGGGTGAAAAACTGTTTTTT. This gives the protein CASSFLQGAGEKLFF.

Of note for this clonotype: An end of the junction does not agree with germline; a read error may underlie this. This chain links TRBV12-3 or TRBV12-4 with TRBJ1-5; D is unclear. This CDR3 region has 15 residues. DNA of the CDR3: TGTGCCAGCAGTGGGCTCAGTCATAGCAATCATCCCCAGCATTTT. This gives the protein CASSGLSHSNHPQHF.

This clonotype was observed a few times. The rearrangement uses TRBV7-6 and TRBJ2-7; D might be TRBD2 (6 bases). V gave up 5 bases and J gave up 2 bases, with 16 bases separating them. The germline CDR1 and CDR2 sequences are SGHVS and FNYEAQ. CDR3 size: 15 residues. CDR3 in amino acids: CASSQLAGFPYEQYF. DNA for the CDR3: TGTGCCAGCAGCCAACTAGCCGGTTTCCCCTACGAGCAGTACTTC. The full variable domain, in which reference TRBV7-6 and TRBJ2-7 provide the parts outside the CDR3, is GAGVSQSPRYKVTKRGQDVALRCDPISGHVSLYWYRQALGQGPEFLTYFNYEAQQDKSGLPNDRFSAERPEGSISTLTIQRTEQRDSAMYRCASSQLAGFPYEQYFGPGTRLTVT.

V and J are TRBV30 and TRBJ2-1; the match to TRBD2 covers 7 bases. V dropped 4 bases and J dropped 1; count of bases not matched to a gene: 4. This CDR3 has 14 residues. Germline V gene data show CDR1 as GTSNPN and CDR2 as SVGIG (reference sequence). The CDR3 DNA reads TGTGCCTGGAACGCGGGAGCGTCCTACAATGAGCAGTTCTTC. As protein: CAWNAGASYNEQFF.

The chain couples TRBV7-4 to TRBJ1-2; D remains ambiguous. This CDR3 has 14 residues. The germline V gene has CDR1 SGHVT and CDR2 SQSDAQ. The V end lost 5 bases, the J end lost 3 bases, and 13 bases lay between the germline ends. In DNA form, the CDR3 reads TGTGCCAGCAGCACCCTTCAGGAAGACTATGGCTACACCTTC. This sequence encodes CASSTLQEDYGYTF. Using reference TRBV7-4 and TRBJ1-2 for the parts outside the CDR3, the full variable domain is GAGVSQSPRYKVAKRGRDVALRCDSISGHVTLYWYRQTLGQGSEVLTYSQSDAQRDKSGRPSGRFSAERPERSVSTLKIQRTEQGDSAVYLCASSTLQEDYGYTFGSGTRLTVV.

The chain uses TRBV7-3 and TRBJ2-1, with 8 bases that match TRBD1. Trimming cost V 5 bases and J 5 bases; bases outside gene matches: 8. The CDR3 length is 15 residues. The germline V gene has CDR1 SGHTA and CDR2 FQGTGA. The CDR3 region has the DNA TGTGCCAGCAGCAAAAATGGACAGGGTAACAATGAGCAGTTCTTC. Translation gives CASSKNGQGNNEQFF.

This clonotype has ten or more counts. The rearrangement links TRBV7-2 to TRBJ1-1; D ambiguous. The CDR3 has 14 residues. Germline V gene sequence: CDR1 SGHTA, CDR2 FQGNSA. The V gene lost 3 bases and the J gene lost 4 bases, with 12 bases spanning the gap. CDR3 in DNA: TGTGCCAGCAGCTTCCTACAAGGGTTCACTGAAGCTTTCTTT. It specifies CASSFLQGFTEAFF.

This clonotype was counted a few times. The chain uses TRBV2 and TRBJ2-3; D not certain. Germline CDR1 reads SNHLY; CDR2 reads FYNNEI. The V end lost 8 bases, the J end lost 4 bases, and 7 bases lay between the germline ends. The CDR3 is 11 amino acids. CDR3 amino acids: CASERSDTQYF. The CDR3 coding sequence is TGTGCCAGCGAGCGCTCAGATACGCAGTATTTT.

This clonotype has only a few counts. The chain recombines TRBV7-8 with TRBJ1-3; tentatively, D is TRBD1 (5 bases). This CDR3 has 18 residues. Trimming stripped 0 bases from V and 1 base from J, with 16 bases between. Germline-derived CDR1 and CDR2 are SGHVS and FQNEAQ. The CDR3 here is CASSLAYVGTVSGNTIYF. The CDR3 bases are TGTGCCAGCAGCTTAGCTTATGTGGGGACTGTTTCTGGAAACACCATATATTTT.

This clonotype was found a few times. V and J are TRBV6-1 and TRBJ1-6; TRBD1 might be the D (5 bases). Germline assignment: CDR1 MNHNS and CDR2 SASEGT. The CDR3 extends over 14 amino acids. Trimming removed 6 bases from V and 2 bases from J, with 8 bases in between. The CDR3 loop is CASRGPTYNSPLHF. The CDR3 bases are TGTGCCAGCAGGGGGCCCACCTATAATTCACCCCTCCACTTT.

This clonotype was seen more than once but under ten times. The chain joins TRBV5-4 to TRBJ2-3; TRBD2 matches 7 bases. J lost 1 base, V lost 4 bases, and 12 bases had no gene match. Germline loops: CDR1 SGHNT, CDR2 YYREEE (reference sequence). CDR3 size: 17 residues. The CDR3 DNA is TGTGCCAGCAGCCCGGGGGGAGGTGGGGTAGGCACAGATACGCAGTATTTT. Protein: CASSPGGGGVGTDTQYF.

CDR3 nucleotides: TGCAGTGCTAGCGACAGAACCAACTATGGCTACACCTTC. It translates to CSASDRTNYGYTF. The chain combines TRBV20-1 with TRBJ1-2; tentative D call: TRBD1 (5 bases). Germline loops: CDR1 DFQATT, CDR2 SNEGSKA (reference sequence). V was pared by 3 bases and J by 2 bases, with 10 bases between. CDR3 length: 13 residues.

The genes are TRBV10-2 and TRBJ2-2; TRBD2 agrees at 16 bases. Germline V gene data show CDR1 as WSHSY and CDR2 as SAAADI. J gave up 5 bases and V 7 bases, and 1 base lay outside the gene matches. The CDR3 extends over 15 amino acids. CDR3 nucleotide sequence: TGCGCCAGCATGGGACTAGCGGGGGGGACCGGGGAGCTGTTTTTT. Amino acids: CASMGLAGGTGELFF.

Only a few counts were recorded for this clonotype. V is TRBV24-1 and J is TRBJ2-1; 11 nucleotides align to TRBD2. CDR1 and CDR2 (germline): KGHDR, SFDVKD. Losses at the gene ends were 3 bases for V and 0 bases for J; bases not matched to a gene: 12. CDR3 size: 20 residues. CDR3 sequence: CATSDPGTSGKESSYNEQFF. The CDR3 DNA is TGTGCCACCAGTGATCCCGGGACTAGCGGAAAAGAGAGCTCCTACAATGAGCAGTTCTTC.

J is TRBJ2-3 and V is TRBV12-3 or TRBV12-4, with 9 nucleotides matching TRBD1. CDR3 length equals 15 residues. With V trimmed by 7 bases and J by 5 bases, 10 bases remained unmatched. The CDR3 DNA sequence: TGTGCCAGCAAGGCCCGGGACAGGGTGATAGATACGCAGTATTTT. Translation gives CASKARDRVIDTQYF.

This clonotype was seen repeatedly, ten times or more. This chain links TRBV7-2 with TRBJ2-7, with TRBD1 identical over 7 bases. Looked up from germline, CDR1 is SGHTA and CDR2 is FQGNSA. V shed 5 bases and J 3 bases; nucleotides not matched to a gene: 10. This CDR3 is built from 15 residues. Here the CDR3 DNA reads TGTGCCAGCAGCCTGGGAGCAGGGGGTGTCTACGAGCAGTACTTC. Protein: CASSLGAGGVYEQYF.

This chain uses TRBV10-3 with TRBJ2-7, with a possible D match to TRBD1 (8 bases). The germline CDR1 and CDR2 sequences are ENHRY and SYGVKD. V was trimmed by 1 base and J by 4 bases, leaving 14 bases between them. The CDR3 length is 15 residues. The chain's CDR3 is CAISEYDRGGYEQYF. DNA for the CDR3: TGTGCCATCAGTGAGTACGACAGGGGAGGGTACGAGCAGTACTTC.

This clonotype was seen a handful of times. The V and J genes are TRBV14 and TRBJ2-1; D perhaps matches TRBD2 (5 bases). Trimming left V 3 bases short and J 7 bases short, with 10 bases between. The CDR3 has 13 residues. The germline V gene encodes CDR1 SGHDN and CDR2 FVKESK. The CDR3 region has the DNA TGTGCCAGCAGCCAGGAGGTGCCAAATGAGCAGTTCTTC. As protein: CASSQEVPNEQFF.

V usage is TRBV7-8 and J usage is TRBJ2-2; 10 bases match TRBD2. Germline lookup yields CDR1 SGHVS and CDR2 FQNEAQ. There are 19 residues in the CDR3. Trimming at V came to 4 bases and at J to 2 bases, leaving 13 bases not matched to a gene. CDR3 sequence (DNA): TGTGCCAGCAGCTCTACTCGGCTAGCGGGAGAACGAAACACCGGGGAGCTGTTTTTT. Encoded protein: CASSSTRLAGERNTGELFF. The whole variable domain, remainder taken from reference TRBV7-8 and TRBJ2-2, is GAGVSQSPRYKVAKRGQDVALRCDPISGHVSLFWYQQALGQGPEFLTYFQNEAQLDKSGLPSDRFFAERPEGSVSTLKIQRTQQEDSAVYLCASSSTRLAGERNTGELFFGEGSRLTVL.

The V and J genes are TRBV19 and TRBJ1-5, with 9 bases matching TRBD1. J lost 6 bases, V lost 2 bases, and 2 bases had no gene match. CDR3 length: 14 residues. Germline V gene data show CDR1 as LNHDA and CDR2 as SQIVND (reference sequence). The chain's CDR3 is CASSITGGVQPQHF. The CDR3 nucleotides read TGTGCCAGTAGTATAACAGGGGGCGTTCAGCCCCAGCATTTT.

The chain carries TRBV20-1 and TRBJ1-1; D is possibly TRBD1 (5 bases). CDR1 DFQATT and CDR2 SNEGSKA come from the germline V gene (reference sequence). V dropped 4 bases and J dropped 0 bases, with 15 bases sitting between them. The CDR3 sequence is 15 residues long. The CDR3 is CSAKGRYIMNTEAFF. CDR3 coding DNA: TGCAGTGCTAAGGGACGGTACATCATGAACACTGAAGCTTTCTTT.